The T cell receptor (beta chain) under discussion was sequenced for a study of T cells in Graves' hyperthyroidism and ophthalmopathy (dated by TCRdb to about 2019). Some background on the complete study: Peripheral blood was collected at initial diagnosis, before any treatment. According to the paper, TCR Vbeta CDR3 sequencing was carried out on 135 peripheral blood samples, which came from fewer than 50 ophthalmopathy, approximately 72 hyperthyroidism and roughly 17 progressor patients. Prospective prediction of ophthalmopathy was tested in an independent validation cohort consisting of about 19 hyperthyroidism patients and around 16 patients who later progressed to ophthalmopathy. In more than 5 Graves' hyperthyroidism patients, the study also compared T-cell repertoires from thyroid tissue with T-cell repertoires from blood. The roughly 91 discovery patients were randomly split 7:3 into training and test sets. To identify distinguishing TCR V-J signatures, a discovery cohort of around 100 patients was used, comprising roughly 45 with Graves' ophthalmopathy and 55 to 65 with stable Graves' hyperthyroidism. After blood sampling, hyperthyroidism patients were treated with methimazole at a starting dose of 30 mg daily, and ophthalmopathy patients were treated with high-dose intravenous methylprednisolone. Findings and caveats that apply to the study as a whole: No statistical method was used to set the sample size in advance, and investigators knew the group allocation. Most expanded thyroid clonotypes (frequency above 0.001) were also detected in blood, suggesting blood repertoires may reflect thyroid immune responses. Ophthalmopathy was separated from stable hyperthyroidism by a 13 V-J signature model, with approximately 85% sensitivity and approximately 81% specificity obtained in cross-validation and 80%/75% obtained in testing. During validation, the model predicted progression to ophthalmopathy a median of about 5.9 months ahead of onset, with 70.59% sensitivity and 72% to 85% specificity.

The sample holds many counts of this clonotype. No cognate antigen has been identified for it. No base-level quality is on record; no much larger clone is a single base apart. CDR1 MNHEY and CDR2 SVGEGT were looked up in the germline V gene. The CDR3 measures 11 amino acids from cysteine to phenylalanine. Only CDR3 DNA is held: 33 bases, read in frame from base 1. V lost 7 bases and J lost 8 bases; the stretch between them is 8 bases long. The TCR beta CDR3 regions were amplified from the RNA transcripts. A first-round RT-PCR of the TCR CDR3 used the HTBI primer set with the Qiagen OneStep RT-PCR kit. The libraries were constructed in a second round of multiplex PCR and then size-selected and purified. The libraries were sequenced on an Illumina HiSeq2000 using paired-end 100 bp reads. For the original study's pipeline: SOAPnuke was used to process the raw data, with reads discarded if the reads contained adapters or uncalled bases, had a mean Phred below 15, or lacked an exact constant-primer or identifier match. COPE v1.2.5 was used to merge the high-quality paired reads, and each unique nucleotide sequence was defined as a clonotype. MiTCR v1.1 was used to align clonotypes to the IMGT TRBV, TRBD and TRBJ reference segments. The analysis included only V-J combinations with a frequency above 0.0001, which together covered roughly 99% of the repertoires. A TCS score was defined as the ratio between F50 (clonal expansion) and ExV (chaos), using BLOSUM62-based TCRdist between CDR3 peptides within each V-J. Welch's t-statistics and random forest reduced around 550 V-J features to roughly 13, which were used in a naive Bayes classifier (R e1071). TCRdb reran the public reads through fastp at Q25 and MiXCR, keeping productive beta chains. Each CDR3 protein appears once, grouped with its most common genes and DNA. For this entry, the V and J calls and clone size follow TCRdb and not the study's own pipeline. The table for this sample lists under 550,000 distinct CDR3 sequences; roughly 13% of them were counted only once. Approximately 5.3% of the sample comes from the top ten.

Stable Graves' hyperthyroidism was defined as the absence of progression to ophthalmopathy over 18 months of follow-up. Hyperthyroidism patients were newly diagnosed, with disease duration under 2 months, and aged 18 to 65 years. Any patient with an uncontrolled infection, another autoimmune disease, pregnancy or lactation was excluded. Clinical symptoms, serum thyroxine and TRAb, thyroid ultrasound, and orbital computed tomography formed the basis for the diagnoses. Ficoll-Paque density gradient centrifugation was used to isolate PBMCs from around 10 ml of fresh peripheral blood. Total RNA was extracted with Trizol reagent, and quality was checked on an Agilent 2100 Bioanalyzer.

The clonotype comes from a woman between 18 and 29 years old with Graves' hyperthyroidism. Specimen: blood. The receptor chain draws on TRBV6-2 or TRBV6-3 and TRBJ2-2; a confident D gene designation cannot be given. The nucleotide sequence reads as follows: TGTGCCAGCACCAACGGGGGGGAGCTGTTTTTT. Its protein product is CASTNGGELFF.